This TCR beta chain was sequenced during a study of blood T cell repertoires in COVID-19. Study-wide background: Samples came from the United States, Italy and Spain, spanning acute and convalescent COVID-19. Nucleic acid was either cDNA or gDNA, and it came from T cells, B-cell-depleted T cells, or PBMCs.

As processed by the authors: Cell counts per sample came from amplifying reference gene primers. Libraries were prepared by immunoSEQ multiplex PCR; TCRdb keeps only in-frame clonotypes and omits some of them. V and J calls and clone size come straight from that table; D and trimming were deduced from the DNA. The sample shows 170,000 or so clones, about four fifths of them seen only once. Trimming removed 2 bases at V and 0 bases at J, with 7 bases between. CDR3 length: 15 amino acids. Germline V CDR1 and CDR2: SEHNR, FQNEAQ (reference sequence). The sequencing input was peripheral blood. The chain links TRBV7-9 to TRBJ2-2, with a tentative D call TRBD2 (5 bases). This clonotype originated in a man between 18 and 35 years old with active or convalescent COVID-19. The CDR3 DNA reads TGTGCCAGCAGCTTAACGGGAACGAACACCGGGGAGCTGTTTTTT. Translating gives CASSLTGTNTGELFF.